The present entry profiles one TCR beta chain with its context. This record comes from a study of beta chain features in type 1 diabetes. Every bit of the isolated RNA underwent reverse transcription, so sequencing read expressed TCRB transcripts. TCRdb keeps only in-frame clones here, not all; method: immunoSEQ multiplex PCR. The table shows 400,000 to 500,000 clones, with about 14% occurring only once. Sequenced input: naive CD4+ T cells from blood. The source is a man aged 25 to 40 in good health.

The chain's CDR3 is CASSFPGQGANEQFF. The CDR3 DNA is TGTGCCAGCAGCTTCCCGGGACAGGGGGCGAATGAGCAGTTCTTC. The chain joins TRBV5-4 to TRBJ2-1; 12 bases line up with TRBD1. Germline assignment: CDR1 SGHNT and CDR2 YYREEE (reference sequence). The CDR3 contains 15 residues. J gave up 7 bases and V 2 bases, and 4 bases lay outside the gene matches.